This T cell receptor (beta chain) was recovered during a study of metastatic and nonmetastatic thyroid tumors. None of the patients had undergone any treatment ahead of thyroid surgery. Germline V gives CDR1 DFQATT, CDR2 SNEGSKA (reference sequence). The CDR3 has 15 amino acids. The V gene lost 2 bases and the J gene lost 6 bases, with 19 bases spanning the gap. TCRdb reprocessed the PCR reads using MiXCR. The profile shows about 69,000 clones, 14% of them singletons. This receptor was obtained from a male donor with papillary thyroid cancer or a benign thyroid nodule (not recorded which). Some clones in this sample may be carry-over from other donors' samples. The chain combines TRBV20-1 with TRBJ1-1, with D maybe TRBD1 (6 bases). The sequenced material came from blood. Written as DNA, the CDR3 is TGCAGTGCTAGACGGACAGTGGGGGGTGGGGCTGAAGCTTTCTTT. This gives the protein CSARRTVGGGAEAFF.